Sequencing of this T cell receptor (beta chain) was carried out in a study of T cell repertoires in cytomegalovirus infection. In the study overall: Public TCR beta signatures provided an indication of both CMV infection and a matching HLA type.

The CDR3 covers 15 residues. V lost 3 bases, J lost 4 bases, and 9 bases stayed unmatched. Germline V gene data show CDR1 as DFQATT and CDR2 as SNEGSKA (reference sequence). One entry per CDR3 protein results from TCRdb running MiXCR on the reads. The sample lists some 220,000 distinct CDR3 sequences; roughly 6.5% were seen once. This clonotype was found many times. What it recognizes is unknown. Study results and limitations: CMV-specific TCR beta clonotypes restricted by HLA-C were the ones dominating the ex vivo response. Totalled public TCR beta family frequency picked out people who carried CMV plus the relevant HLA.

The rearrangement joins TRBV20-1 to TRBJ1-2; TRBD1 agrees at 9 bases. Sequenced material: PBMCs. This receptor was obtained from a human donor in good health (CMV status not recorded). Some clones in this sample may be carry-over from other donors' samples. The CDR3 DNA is TGCAGTGCTAGTGGACAGGGGCAACGGACCTATGGCTACACCTTC. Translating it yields CSASGQGQRTYGYTF.